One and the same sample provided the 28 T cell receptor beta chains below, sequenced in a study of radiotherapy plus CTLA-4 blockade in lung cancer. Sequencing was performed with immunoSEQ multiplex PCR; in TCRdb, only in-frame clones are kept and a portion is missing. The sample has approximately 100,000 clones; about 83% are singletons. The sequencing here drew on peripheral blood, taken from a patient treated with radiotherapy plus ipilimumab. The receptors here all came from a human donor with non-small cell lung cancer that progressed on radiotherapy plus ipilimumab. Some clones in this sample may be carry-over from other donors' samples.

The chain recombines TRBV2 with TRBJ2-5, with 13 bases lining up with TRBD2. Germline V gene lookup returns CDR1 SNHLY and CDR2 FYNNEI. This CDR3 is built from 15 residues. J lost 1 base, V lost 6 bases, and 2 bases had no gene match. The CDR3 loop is CASRGLAGAQETQYF. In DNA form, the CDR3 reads TGTGCCAGCAGAGGACTAGCGGGGGCCCAAGAGACCCAGTACTTC.

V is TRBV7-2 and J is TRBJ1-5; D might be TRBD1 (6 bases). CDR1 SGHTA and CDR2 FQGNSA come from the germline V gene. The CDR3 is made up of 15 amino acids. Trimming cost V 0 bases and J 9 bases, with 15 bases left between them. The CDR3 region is CASSLALGGPSPQHF. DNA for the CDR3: TGTGCCAGCAGCTTAGCGTTAGGGGGACCCTCGCCCCAGCATTTT.

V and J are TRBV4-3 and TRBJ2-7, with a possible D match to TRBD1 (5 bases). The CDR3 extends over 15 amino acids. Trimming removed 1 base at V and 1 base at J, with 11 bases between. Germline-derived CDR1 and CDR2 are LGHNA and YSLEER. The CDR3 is CASSQGYQGSYEQYF. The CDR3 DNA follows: TGCGCCAGCAGCCAAGGGTACCAGGGTTCCTACGAGCAGTACTTC.

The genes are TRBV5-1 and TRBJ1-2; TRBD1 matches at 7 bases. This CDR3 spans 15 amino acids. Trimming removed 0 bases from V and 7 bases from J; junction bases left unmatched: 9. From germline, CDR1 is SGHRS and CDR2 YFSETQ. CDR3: CASSLEARGGVGYTF. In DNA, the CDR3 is TGCGCCAGCAGCTTGGAGGCCAGGGGGGGGGTTGGCTACACCTTC.

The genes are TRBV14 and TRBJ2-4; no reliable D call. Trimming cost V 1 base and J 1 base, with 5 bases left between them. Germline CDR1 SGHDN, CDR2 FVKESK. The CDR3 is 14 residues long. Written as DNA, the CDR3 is TGTGCCAGCAGCCAAGTGGGGGCCAAAAACATTCAGTACTTC. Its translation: CASSQVGAKNIQYF.

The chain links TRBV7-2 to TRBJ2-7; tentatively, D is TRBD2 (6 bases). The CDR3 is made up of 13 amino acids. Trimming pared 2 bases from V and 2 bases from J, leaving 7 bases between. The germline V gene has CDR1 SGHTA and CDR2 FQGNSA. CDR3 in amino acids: CASSLRRAYEQYF. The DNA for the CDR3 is TGTGCCAGCAGCTTAAGGAGGGCCTACGAGCAGTACTTC.

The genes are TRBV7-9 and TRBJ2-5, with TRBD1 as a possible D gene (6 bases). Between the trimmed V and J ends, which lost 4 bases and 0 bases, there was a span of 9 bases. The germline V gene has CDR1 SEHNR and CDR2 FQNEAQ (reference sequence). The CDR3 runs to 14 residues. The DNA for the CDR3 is TGTGCCAGCAGCTCCGACAGGTACCAAGAGACCCAGTACTTC. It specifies CASSSDRYQETQYF.

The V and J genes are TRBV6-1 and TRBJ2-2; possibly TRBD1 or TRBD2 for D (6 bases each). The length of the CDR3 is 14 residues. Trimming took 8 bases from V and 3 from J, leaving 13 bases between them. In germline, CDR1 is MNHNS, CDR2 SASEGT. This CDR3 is CASSGGLYTGELFF. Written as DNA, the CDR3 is TGTGCCAGCTCCGGGGGCTTGTACACCGGGGAGCTGTTTTTT.

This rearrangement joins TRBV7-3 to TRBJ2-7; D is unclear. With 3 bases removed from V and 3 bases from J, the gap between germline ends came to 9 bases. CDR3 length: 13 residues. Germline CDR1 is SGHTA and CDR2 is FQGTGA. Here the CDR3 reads CASSLGYRYEQYF. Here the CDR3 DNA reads TGTGCCAGCAGCTTGGGTTACCGCTACGAGCAGTACTTC.

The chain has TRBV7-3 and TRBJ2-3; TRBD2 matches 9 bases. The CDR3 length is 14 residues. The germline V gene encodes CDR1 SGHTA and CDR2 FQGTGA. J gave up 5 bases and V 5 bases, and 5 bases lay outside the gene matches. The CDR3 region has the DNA TGTGCCAGCAGCCAGACTAGCGGACAAGATACGCAGTATTTT. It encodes CASSQTSGQDTQYF.

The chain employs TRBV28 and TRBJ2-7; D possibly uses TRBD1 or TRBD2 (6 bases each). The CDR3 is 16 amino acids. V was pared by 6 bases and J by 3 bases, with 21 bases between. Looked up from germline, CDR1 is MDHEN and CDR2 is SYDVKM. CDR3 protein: CASSPGDTQWDYEQYF. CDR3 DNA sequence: TGTGCCAGCAGCCCGGGGGACACCCAATGGGACTACGAGCAGTACTTC.

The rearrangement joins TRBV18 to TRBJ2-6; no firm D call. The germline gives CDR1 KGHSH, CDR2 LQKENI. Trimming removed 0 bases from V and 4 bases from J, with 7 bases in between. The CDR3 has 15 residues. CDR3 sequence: CASSPPLGGANVLTF. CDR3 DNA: TGTGCCAGCTCACCACCGTTGGGGGGGGCCAACGTCCTGACTTTC.

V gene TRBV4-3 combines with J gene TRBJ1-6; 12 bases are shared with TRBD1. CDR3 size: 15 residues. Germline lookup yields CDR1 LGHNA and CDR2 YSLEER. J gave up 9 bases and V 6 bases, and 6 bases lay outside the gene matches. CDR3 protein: CASSLEGQGASPLHF. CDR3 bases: TGCGCCAGCAGTCTTGAGGGACAGGGGGCTTCACCCCTCCACTTT.

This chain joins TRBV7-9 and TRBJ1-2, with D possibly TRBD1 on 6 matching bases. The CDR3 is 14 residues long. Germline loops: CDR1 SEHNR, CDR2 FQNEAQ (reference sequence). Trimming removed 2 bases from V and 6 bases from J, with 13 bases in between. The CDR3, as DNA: TGTGCCAGCAGCTTATACGGGGGCGTGGATGGCTACACCTTC. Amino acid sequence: CASSLYGGVDGYTF.

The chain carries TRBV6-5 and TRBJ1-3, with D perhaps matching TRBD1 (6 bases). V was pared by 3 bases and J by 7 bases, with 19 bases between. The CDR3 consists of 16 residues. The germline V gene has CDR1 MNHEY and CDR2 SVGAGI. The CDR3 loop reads CASSYGAGEYGNTIYF. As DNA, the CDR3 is TGTGCCAGCAGTTATGGGGCAGGGGAGTACGGGAACACCATATATTTT.

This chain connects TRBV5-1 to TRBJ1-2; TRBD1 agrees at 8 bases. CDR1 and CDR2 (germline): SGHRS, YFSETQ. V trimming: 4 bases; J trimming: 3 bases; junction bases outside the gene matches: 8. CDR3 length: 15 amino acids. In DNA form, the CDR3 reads TGCGCCAGCAGCGCCCACAGGGGGGTGGACTATGGCTACACCTTC. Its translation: CASSAHRGVDYGYTF.

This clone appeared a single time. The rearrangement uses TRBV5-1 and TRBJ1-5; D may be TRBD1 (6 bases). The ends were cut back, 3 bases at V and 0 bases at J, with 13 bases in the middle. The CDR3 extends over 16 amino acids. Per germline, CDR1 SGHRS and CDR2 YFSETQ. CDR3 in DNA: TGCGCCAGCAGCTCCCATGACAGGAATAGCAATCAGCCCCAGCATTTT. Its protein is CASSSHDRNSNQPQHF.

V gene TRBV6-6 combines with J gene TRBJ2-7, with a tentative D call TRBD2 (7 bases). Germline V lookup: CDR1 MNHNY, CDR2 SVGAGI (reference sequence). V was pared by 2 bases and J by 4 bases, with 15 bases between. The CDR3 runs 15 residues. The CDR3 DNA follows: TGTGCCAGCAGTTACGGGAAGGGGGGGGTGTACGAGCAGTACTTC. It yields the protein CASSYGKGGVYEQYF.

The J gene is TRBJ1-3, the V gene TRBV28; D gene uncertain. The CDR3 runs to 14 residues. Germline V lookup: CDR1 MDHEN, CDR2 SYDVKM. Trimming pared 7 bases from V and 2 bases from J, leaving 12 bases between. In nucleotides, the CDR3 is TGTGCCAGCACGTGGGCGACGACTGGAAACACCATATATTTT. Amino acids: CASTWATTGNTIYF.

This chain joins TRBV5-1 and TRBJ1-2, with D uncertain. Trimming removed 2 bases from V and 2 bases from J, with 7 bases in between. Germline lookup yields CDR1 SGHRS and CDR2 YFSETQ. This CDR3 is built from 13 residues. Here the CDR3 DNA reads TGCGCCAGCAGCTTCACGGAAAACTATGGCTACACCTTC. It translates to CASSFTENYGYTF.

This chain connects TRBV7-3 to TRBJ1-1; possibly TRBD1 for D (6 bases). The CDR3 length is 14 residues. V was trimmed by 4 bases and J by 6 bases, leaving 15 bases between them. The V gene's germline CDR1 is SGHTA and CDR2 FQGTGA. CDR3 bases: TGTGCCAGCAGCTCGGCCAGGGGTGGCGCTGAAGCTTTCTTT. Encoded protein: CASSSARGGAEAFF.

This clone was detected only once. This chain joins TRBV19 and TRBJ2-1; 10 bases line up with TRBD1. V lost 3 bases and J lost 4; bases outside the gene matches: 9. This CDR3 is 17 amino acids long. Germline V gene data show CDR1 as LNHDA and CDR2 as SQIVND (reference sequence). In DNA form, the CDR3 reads TGTGCCAGTAGTATTTGGTCTGGGACAGGGGATTACAATGAGCAGTTCTTC. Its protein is CASSIWSGTGDYNEQFF.

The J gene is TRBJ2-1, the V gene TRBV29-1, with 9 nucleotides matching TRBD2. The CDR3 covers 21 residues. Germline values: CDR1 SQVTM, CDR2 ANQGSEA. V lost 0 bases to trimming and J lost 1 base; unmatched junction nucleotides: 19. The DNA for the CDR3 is TGCAGCGTTGAAGATCTTATCCTAGCGGGGTGGGGAGCCCGGTCCTACAATGAGCAGTTCTTC. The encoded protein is CSVEDLILAGWGARSYNEQFF.

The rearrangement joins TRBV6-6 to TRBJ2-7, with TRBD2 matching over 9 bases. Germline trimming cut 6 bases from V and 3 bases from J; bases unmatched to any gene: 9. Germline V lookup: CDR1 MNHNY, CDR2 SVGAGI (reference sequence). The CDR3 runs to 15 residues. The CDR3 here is CASRPSAGGGYEQYF. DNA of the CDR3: TGTGCCAGCAGACCCTCCGCGGGGGGGGGCTACGAGCAGTACTTC.

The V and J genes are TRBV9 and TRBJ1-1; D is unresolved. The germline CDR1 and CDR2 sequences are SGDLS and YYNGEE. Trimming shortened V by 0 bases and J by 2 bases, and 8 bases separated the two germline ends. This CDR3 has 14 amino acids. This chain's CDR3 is CASSVAGGNTEAFF. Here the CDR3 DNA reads TGTGCCAGCAGCGTAGCTGGAGGAAACACTGAAGCTTTCTTT.

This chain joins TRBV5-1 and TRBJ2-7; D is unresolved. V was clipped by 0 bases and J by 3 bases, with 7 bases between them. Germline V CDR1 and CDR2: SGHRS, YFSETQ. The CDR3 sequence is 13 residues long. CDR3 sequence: CASSLGQHYEQYF. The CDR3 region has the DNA TGCGCCAGCAGCTTGGGCCAGCACTACGAGCAGTACTTC.

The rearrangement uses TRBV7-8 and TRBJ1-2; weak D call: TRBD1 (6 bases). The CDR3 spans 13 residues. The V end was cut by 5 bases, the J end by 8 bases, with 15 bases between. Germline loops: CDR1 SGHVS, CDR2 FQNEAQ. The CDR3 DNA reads TGTGCCAGCAGCGCCCCCGGCAGGGGCGGCTACACCTTC. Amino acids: CASSAPGRGGYTF.

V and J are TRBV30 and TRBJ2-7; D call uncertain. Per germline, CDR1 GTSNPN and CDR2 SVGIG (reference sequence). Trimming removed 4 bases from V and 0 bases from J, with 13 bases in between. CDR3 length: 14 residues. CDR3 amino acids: CAWNKGTASYEQYF. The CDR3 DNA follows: TGTGCCTGGAACAAAGGCACTGCCTCCTACGAGCAGTACTTC.